This T cell receptor beta chain is drawn from a study of T cells in Graves' hyperthyroidism and ophthalmopathy. TCR beta CDR3 region amplification was performed from RNA transcripts. Researchers ran a first-round RT-PCR on the TCR CDR3 using the HTBI primer set. In TCRdb, the multiplex PCR reads were re-called with MiXCR into one record per CDR3 protein. The table shows about 720,000 distinct CDR3 sequences, with about 16% occurring only once. Study observations and caveats: Blood shared most expanded thyroid clonotypes above 0.001.

This clonotype was found a few times. The antigen remains undetermined. This CDR3 comprises 15 residues. The V end was cut by 6 bases, the J end by 2 bases, with 20 bases between. The germline gives CDR1 DFQATT, CDR2 SNEGSKA (reference sequence). The source is a man younger than 35 with Graves' hyperthyroidism. The chain uses TRBV20-1 and TRBJ2-7, with D possibly TRBD2 on 6 matching bases. Source material: blood. The CDR3 region has the DNA TGCAGTGCCCCCGGCAGGAGGGGAAAGGCCTACGAGCAGTACTTC. Translating it yields CSAPGRRGKAYEQYF.